This TCR beta chain was sequenced in a study of T cell changes during pregnancy in multiple sclerosis. Only in-frame clones appear in the TCRdb table, and some are missing; sequencing was by immunoSEQ multiplex PCR. The sample lists more than 30,000 clones, roughly 93% occurring once. Germline CDR1 reads LGHNT; CDR2 reads FRNRAP. V was pared by 3 bases and J by 3 bases, with 5 bases of the junction left unmatched. This CDR3 comprises 15 residues. This specimen was CD8+ T cells from peripheral blood mononuclear cells, taken in the third trimester of pregnancy. The chain links TRBV12-5 to TRBJ1-5, with 7 positions matching TRBD1. The TCR sequence derives from a female donor with multiple sclerosis, enrolled in a pregnancy study. The CDR3 DNA sequence: TGTGCTAGTGGTTTCCCAGACAGGGCCAATCAGCCCCAGCATTTT. Protein sequence: CASGFPDRANQPQHF.